The 19 T cell receptor beta chains listed next were all sequenced from one sample in a study of shared clonotypes between healthy human individuals. This table comes from immunoSEQ multiplex PCR, and its TCRdb copy is limited to in-frame clones, with some not included. Seen here are 450,000 to 650,000 clones, roughly four fifths observed once, and the top ten hold around 12%. Sequencing used PBMCs. All receptors come from a woman in her thirties or forties in good health. Some clones in this sample may be carry-over from other donors' samples.

The chain carries TRBV5-8 and TRBJ2-7; 8 positions agree with TRBD1. This CDR3 has 14 residues. Unmatched junction bases numbered 7, after V lost 3 bases and J lost 5 bases. Per the germline V gene, CDR1 is SGHTS and CDR2 is YDEGEE. The CDR3 spells CASSSPQGGNEQYF. The DNA of the CDR3 is TGTGCCAGCAGCTCCCCACAGGGGGGCAACGAGCAGTACTTC.

The CDR3 DNA sequence: TGTGCCAGCAGTTTATTATATCAGGGTAGCAATCAGCCCCAGCATTTT. It encodes CASSLLYQGSNQPQHF. V usage is TRBV28 and J usage is TRBJ1-5, with D possibly TRBD1 on 5 matching bases. This CDR3 region has 16 residues. Trimming shortened V by 1 base and J by 0 bases, and 10 bases separated the two germline ends. From germline, CDR1 is MDHEN and CDR2 SYDVKM.

This sequence joins TRBV19 and TRBJ1-1; D not certain. Germline CDR1 LNHDA, CDR2 SQIVND (reference sequence). V shed 3 bases and J shed 0 bases, with 11 bases lying between them. The length of the CDR3 is 15 residues. CDR3 in DNA: TGTGCCAGTAGTATTCGCCTACCAGTGAACACTGAAGCTTTCTTT. It translates to CASSIRLPVNTEAFF.

The gene calls are TRBV7-2 and TRBJ1-1, with TRBD1 identical over 7 bases. Germline V CDR1 and CDR2: SGHTA, FQGNSA. The CDR3 spans 14 residues. J lost 8 bases, V lost 4 bases, and 10 bases had no gene match. CDR3 nucleotide sequence: TGTGCCAGCAGCTCCCAAGGGGGCGCAGGCGAAGCTTTCTTT. Translation gives CASSSQGGAGEAFF.

The rearrangement links TRBV25-1 to TRBJ1-2; 7 bases match TRBD1. With V trimmed by 6 bases and J by 4 bases, 8 bases remained unmatched. The CDR3 totals 14 residues. Germline CDR1 is MGHDK and CDR2 is SYGVNS. CDR3 coding DNA: TGTGCCAGCAGAGACGGACAGGCGTCCTATGGCTACACCTTC. It translates to CASRDGQASYGYTF.

The chain joins TRBV18 to TRBJ1-5; D is perhaps TRBD1 (5 bases). This CDR3 has 14 residues. V was clipped by 3 bases and J by 6 bases, with 12 bases between them. Germline V gene lookup returns CDR1 KGHSH and CDR2 LQKENI. The CDR3 here is CASSPGTQGQPQHF. CDR3 sequence (DNA): TGTGCCAGCTCACCTGGCACCCAGGGTCAGCCCCAGCATTTT.

This chain connects TRBV19 to TRBJ2-7; 11 bases map to TRBD2. This CDR3 region has 12 residues. Germline V gives CDR1 LNHDA, CDR2 SQIVND (reference sequence). Germline trimming cut 9 bases from V and 9 bases from J; bases unmatched to any gene: 7. The CDR3 sequence is CASSGTSGLQYF. The CDR3 coding sequence is TGTGCCAGCTCCGGGACTAGCGGCCTGCAGTACTTC.

In the case of this clone: Since a much larger clone is just one base distant, this may be a read error. The J gene is TRBJ1-3, the V gene TRBV6-5; TRBD1 matches 10 bases. CDR3 size: 16 residues. From germline, CDR1 is MNHEY and CDR2 SVGAGI. This CDR3 is CASSYSGTGAGNTTYF. The CDR3 nucleotides read TGTGCCAGCAGTTACTCGGGGACAGGGGCTGGAAACACCACATATTTT.

This clone was counted only a few times. The V call is TRBV6-1, the J call TRBJ2-7; either TRBD1 or TRBD2 may supply D (5 bases each). Trimming took 5 bases from V and 2 from J, leaving 13 bases between them. This CDR3 has 14 residues. Per the germline V gene, CDR1 is MNHNS and CDR2 is SASEGT. This chain's CDR3 is CASSIRDGPYEQYF. The CDR3 nucleotides read TGTGCCAGCAGTATCCGGGACGGACCCTACGAGCAGTACTTC.

The V gene is TRBV5-1, the J gene TRBJ2-7, with TRBD1 as a possible D gene (6 bases). CDR1 is SGHRS, CDR2 YFSETQ, per germline. This CDR3 is built from 14 residues. The V end was cut by 0 bases, the J end by 3 bases, with 10 bases between. CDR3: CASSLDRAFYEQYF. The CDR3 bases are TGCGCCAGCAGCTTGGACAGGGCATTCTACGAGCAGTACTTC.

The chain carries TRBV5-1 and TRBJ2-5, with D perhaps TRBD1 (6 bases). This CDR3 region has 13 residues. V dropped 6 bases and J dropped 5 bases, with 14 bases sitting between them. Germline values: CDR1 SGHRS, CDR2 YFSETQ. The CDR3 coding sequence is TGCGCCAGCACGACAGGTCCTGGGGAGACCCAGTACTTC. Translated, it gives CASTTGPGETQYF.

The chain couples TRBV12-5 to TRBJ2-1, with 10 bases identical to TRBD2. Unmatched junction bases numbered 13, after V lost 4 bases and J lost 10 bases. CDR3 length: 16 amino acids. CDR1 is LGHNT and CDR2 is FRNRAP in the germline V gene. CDR3 nucleotides: TGTGCTAGTGGTTCCGCCCTAGCGGGAGTGGCGGGGGAGCAGTTCTTC. Its translation is CASGSALAGVAGEQFF.

V and J are TRBV5-1 and TRBJ2-3; D is possibly TRBD1 (6 bases). Germline V gives CDR1 SGHRS, CDR2 YFSETQ. The CDR3 totals 13 residues. Trimming shortened V by 7 bases and J by 5 bases, and 14 bases separated the two germline ends. CDR3 in DNA: TGCGCCAGCTTCGTGGGGGCTGAAGATACGCAGTATTTT. It yields the protein CASFVGAEDTQYF.

The J gene is TRBJ2-3, the V gene TRBV7-3; 10 nucleotides agree with TRBD2. Unmatched junction bases numbered 4, after V lost 2 bases and J lost 5 bases. The germline V gene encodes CDR1 SGHTA and CDR2 FQGTGA. The CDR3 length is 15 residues. The CDR3 spells CASSLLAGGGDTQYF. DNA for the CDR3: TGTGCCAGCAGCTTATTAGCGGGAGGAGGAGATACGCAGTATTTT. The variable domain in full, completed from reference TRBV7-3 and TRBJ2-3, reads GAGVSQTPSNKVTEKGKYVELRCDPISGHTALYWYRQSLGQGPEFLIYFQGTGAADDSGLPNDRFFAVRPEGSVSTLKIQRTERGDSAVYLCASSLLAGGGDTQYFGPGTRLTVL.

The chain combines TRBV10-2 with TRBJ2-3; 10 bases are shared with TRBD2. Germline trimming cut 6 bases from V and 6 bases from J; bases unmatched to any gene: 9. The CDR3 runs to 15 residues. Germline-derived CDR1 and CDR2 are WSHSY and SAAADI. The CDR3 DNA reads TGCGCCAGCAGAAGAGCGGGAGGGCCCGGTGATACGCAGTATTTT. It is translated as CASRRAGGPGDTQYF.

V gene TRBV30 combines with J gene TRBJ2-1; 7 nucleotides agree with TRBD2. The CDR3 extends over 19 amino acids. The germline V gene has CDR1 GTSNPN and CDR2 SVGIG (reference sequence). With V trimmed by 4 bases and J by 1 base, 19 bases remained unmatched. The CDR3 DNA reads TGTGCCTGGAATACACCGGGACTAACTGGTCTTGGATCCTACAATGAGCAGTTCTTC. Amino acid sequence: CAWNTPGLTGLGSYNEQFF.

This clone was picked up one time. This chain uses TRBV5-1 with TRBJ1-2; 7 bases align to TRBD1. This CDR3 spans 14 amino acids. Looked up from germline, CDR1 is SGHRS and CDR2 is YFSETQ. The trim removed 1 base at V and 8 bases at J, leaving 8 bases unmatched. The CDR3, as DNA: TGCGCCAGCAGCTTGATCGGACAGGTAGAGGGCTACACCTTC. This translates into CASSLIGQVEGYTF.

This clone was recorded a few times. Sequence at one end of the junction differs from germline and may be a read error. This rearrangement joins TRBV18 to TRBJ2-5, with 7 bases that match TRBD1. The CDR3 contains 13 residues. Germline lookup yields CDR1 KGHSH and CDR2 LQKENI. The CDR3 loop is CASSPQGRETQYF. The CDR3 nucleotides are TGTGCCAGCTCCCCACAGGGGCGAGAGACCCAGTACTTC.

The rearrangement uses TRBV7-3 and TRBJ1-1, with 7 positions matching TRBD1. CDR1 is SGHTA, CDR2 FQGTGA, per germline. The ends lost 2 bases at V and 7 bases at J; junction bases unmatched: 7. The CDR3 runs 14 residues. Here the CDR3 reads CASSLLGGAGEAFF. CDR3 nucleotide sequence: TGTGCCAGCAGCTTATTAGGGGGCGCGGGTGAAGCTTTCTTT.